Each of the 25 T cell receptor beta chains below was sequenced from the same sample in a study of blood T cell repertoires in COVID-19. Assay: immunoSEQ multiplex PCR; the TCRdb copy retains only in-frame clones and omits some. The sample has approximately 190,000 clones; almost 80% are singletons. The sample taken for sequencing was peripheral blood. The receptor source for this set is a man in his sixties with active or convalescent COVID-19.

This clone was counted only a few times. The chain has TRBV6-6 and TRBJ1-5, with 8 bases that match TRBD1. Trimming took 6 bases from V and 2 from J; bases not matched to a gene: 9. The germline V gene has CDR1 MNHNY and CDR2 SVGAGI (reference sequence). CDR3 size: 16 residues. The CDR3 here is CASSQGAPTGNQPQHF. The CDR3, as DNA: TGTGCCAGCAGCCAGGGGGCCCCTACGGGCAATCAGCCCCAGCATTTT.

Only a few counts were recorded for this clone. V is TRBV5-6 and J is TRBJ2-1; weak D call: TRBD2 (7 bases). Deletions cut 3 bases from V and 9 bases from J, with 16 bases between. CDR3 length equals 14 residues. The germline V gene encodes CDR1 SGHDT and CDR2 YYEEEE. The CDR3 reads CASSSLGGAVEQFF. In DNA, the CDR3 is TGTGCCAGCAGCTCACTTGGGGGGGCGGTTGAGCAGTTCTTC. Drawing the rest from reference TRBV5-6 and TRBJ2-1, the complete variable domain is DAGVTQSPTHLIKTRGQQVTLRCSPKSGHDTVSWYQQALGQGPQFIFQYYEEEERQRGNFPDRFSGHQFPNYSSELNVNALLLGDSALYLCASSSLGGAVEQFFGPGTRLTVL.

The rearrangement uses TRBV2 and TRBJ2-2, with D unclear. In germline, CDR1 is SNHLY, CDR2 FYNNEI. The V end was cut by 1 base, the J end by 6 bases, with 6 bases between. The CDR3 is 13 residues long. The CDR3 is CASSEESAGELFF. The CDR3 bases are TGTGCCAGCAGTGAAGAGTCGGCCGGGGAGCTGTTTTTT.

The chain is built from TRBV2 and TRBJ2-4; 7 bases are a match to TRBD1. The germline gives CDR1 SNHLY, CDR2 FYNNEI. The J segment lost 6 bases and the V segment lost 6 bases, leaving 8 bases of the junction unmatched. The CDR3 covers 14 residues. The CDR3 protein is CASSLGQAGNIQYF. The CDR3 DNA reads as TGTGCCAGCAGCCTCGGACAGGCGGGAAACATTCAGTACTTC.

The chain carries TRBV6-5 and TRBJ2-1, with no clear D. In germline, CDR1 is MNHEY, CDR2 SVGAGI. The germline V and J ends were trimmed by 6 bases and 0 bases, with 12 bases remaining between them. This CDR3 region has 15 residues. The CDR3 here is CASRRGVSSYNEQFF. Here the CDR3 DNA reads TGTGCCAGCAGAAGAGGCGTAAGCTCCTACAATGAGCAGTTCTTC.

This clone came up a few times. V gene TRBV5-4 combines with J gene TRBJ2-2; a weak D match, TRBD2 (6 bases). Germline CDR1 reads SGHNT; CDR2 reads YYREEE (reference sequence). V lost 4 bases and J lost 7, with 23 bases in between. The CDR3 totals 17 residues. CDR3 in amino acids: CASSPGGGIFDGGELFF. In nucleotides, the CDR3 is TGTGCCAGCAGCCCCGGAGGAGGGATCTTCGATGGCGGGGAGCTGTTTTTT. The variable domain in full, with the rest retrieved from reference TRBV5-4 and TRBJ2-2, is ETGVTQSPTHLIKTRGQQVTLRCSSQSGHNTVSWYQQALGQGPQFIFQYYREEENGRGNFPPRFSGLQFPNYSSELNVNALELDDSALYLCASSPGGGIFDGGELFFGEGSRLTVL.

The V call is TRBV19, the J call TRBJ2-1; TRBD2 matches 15 bases. V lost 3 bases to trimming and J lost 6 bases; unmatched junction nucleotides: 3. There are 16 residues in the CDR3. Per germline, CDR1 LNHDA and CDR2 SQIVND (reference sequence). The CDR3 nucleotides read TGTGCCAGTAGTATCAGGACTAGCGGGAGGGCCAATGAGCAGTTCTTC. This encodes CASSIRTSGRANEQFF. The variable domain in full, completed from reference TRBV19 and TRBJ2-1, reads DGGITQSPKYLFRKEGQNVTLSCEQNLNHDAMYWYRQDPGQGLRLIYYSQIVNDFQKGDIAEGYSVSREKKESFPLTVTSAQKNPTAFYLCASSIRTSGRANEQFFGPGTRLTVL.

V usage is TRBV5-1 and J usage is TRBJ2-5, with 13 bases lining up with TRBD2. J lost 4 bases, V lost 3 bases, and 6 bases had no gene match. Per the germline V gene, CDR1 is SGHRS and CDR2 is YFSETQ. The CDR3 has 16 residues. The CDR3 region has the DNA TGCGCCAGCAGCTCCATCGGGACTAGCGGGATAGAGACCCAGTACTTC. Translating it yields CASSSIGTSGIETQYF. The full variable domain, rest sourced from reference TRBV5-1 and TRBJ2-5, is KAGVTQTPRYLIKTRGQQVTLSCSPISGHRSVSWYQQTPGQGLQFLFEYFSETQRNKGNFPGRFSGRQFSNSRSEMNVSTLELGDSALYLCASSSIGTSGIETQYFGPGTRLLVL.

V is TRBV19 and J is TRBJ2-3; maybe TRBD1 (6 bases). V lost 3 bases and J lost 8, with 15 bases in between. The CDR3 runs to 14 residues. Germline V CDR1 and CDR2: LNHDA, SQIVND (reference sequence). CDR3 residues: CASSIWGPQATQYF. The CDR3 DNA sequence: TGTGCCAGTAGTATTTGGGGGCCTCAAGCTACGCAGTATTTT.

Concerning this clone: The sample contains more than one DNA sequence encoding this CDR3. The V gene is TRBV5-1, the J gene TRBJ1-2; D is unresolved. The V end was cut by 0 bases, the J end by 0 bases, with 9 bases between. The CDR3 runs to 15 residues. Germline assignment: CDR1 SGHRS and CDR2 YFSETQ. For the CDR3, the DNA is TGCGCCAGCAGCTTGGCCGGGAGAACTAACTATGGCTACACCTTC. Encoded protein: CASSLAGRTNYGYTF.

The chain joins TRBV7-3 to TRBJ2-1, with 9 bases aligning to TRBD2. Germline CDR1 is SGHTA and CDR2 is FQGTGA. This CDR3 has 16 residues. V shed 5 bases and J 3 bases; nucleotides not matched to a gene: 8. The CDR3 loop is CASSPKRTSVYNEQFF. CDR3 nucleotides: TGTGCCAGCAGCCCTAAACGGACTAGCGTCTACAATGAGCAGTTCTTC.

V is TRBV3-1 (or the pseudogene TRBV3-2) and J is TRBJ2-7; D is perhaps TRBD2 (5 bases). Germline lookup yields CDR1 LGHDT and CDR2 YNNKEL (reference sequence). This CDR3 contains 14 residues. Trimming shortened V by 4 bases and J by 3 bases, and 13 bases separated the two germline ends. The CDR3 reads CASSLSDLNYEQYF. The CDR3 nucleotides are TGTGCCAGCAGCCTCTCGGACTTGAACTACGAGCAGTACTTC.

The chain has TRBV6-2 or TRBV6-3 and TRBJ2-5; the D is unclear. CDR1 is MNHEY and CDR2 is SVGEGT in the germline V gene. Trimming took 10 bases from V and 5 from J, leaving 14 bases between them. The CDR3 runs 12 residues. CDR3 protein: CATSWADETQYF. In nucleotides, the CDR3 is TGTGCCACCAGCTGGGCAGATGAGACCCAGTACTTC.

This chain connects TRBV7-2 to TRBJ2-2; 8 bases agree with TRBD2. The J segment lost 11 bases and the V segment lost 6 bases, leaving 8 bases of the junction unmatched. CDR3 length: 13 amino acids. The germline V gene encodes CDR1 SGHTA and CDR2 FQGNSA. In DNA, the CDR3 is TGTGCCAGCAGGGTGGCTAGCGGGTCCGAGCTGTTTTTT. Its translation is CASRVASGSELFF.

V gene TRBV5-4 combines with J gene TRBJ2-2, with D possibly matching TRBD2 (6 bases). Germline CDR1 reads SGHNT; CDR2 reads YYREEE (reference sequence). The CDR3 extends over 16 amino acids. V dropped 5 bases and J dropped 2 bases, with 16 bases sitting between them. The CDR3 DNA reads TGTGCCAGCAGTTCAGCCATAGCGGTAAACACCGGGGAGCTGTTTTTT. It specifies CASSSAIAVNTGELFF.

The chain recombines TRBV4-3 with TRBJ2-5; 9 nucleotides match TRBD1. The germline V gene encodes CDR1 LGHNA and CDR2 YSLEER. The CDR3 is 15 amino acids. V shed 0 bases and J 5 bases; nucleotides not matched to a gene: 4. The CDR3 loop reads CASSQDGTGRETQYF. Written as DNA, the CDR3 is TGCGCCAGCAGCCAAGATGGGACAGGGCGGGAGACCCAGTACTTC.

This chain joins TRBV3-1 (or the pseudogene TRBV3-2) and TRBJ2-7, with TRBD2 as a possible D gene (6 bases). Per germline, CDR1 LGHDT and CDR2 YNNKEL (reference sequence). The CDR3 has 14 amino acids. V was cut by 3 bases and J by 5 bases, with 14 bases left in between. DNA of the CDR3: TGTGCCAGCAGCCATCGACGGGAGACACACGAGCAGTACTTC. Translation gives CASSHRRETHEQYF.

This clone showed up just once. The chain carries TRBV28 and TRBJ2-5; D is possibly TRBD1 (6 bases). The CDR3 is made up of 13 amino acids. Germline CDR1 reads MDHEN; CDR2 reads SYDVKM. The V end was cut by 6 bases, the J end by 4 bases, with 12 bases between. The CDR3 spells CASSPQGLETQYF. DNA for the CDR3: TGTGCCAGCAGCCCGCAGGGGTTAGAGACCCAGTACTTC.

The chain combines TRBV9 with TRBJ2-7; 10 nucleotides line up with TRBD2. The CDR3 spans 16 residues. V shed 0 bases and J 5 bases; nucleotides not matched to a gene: 8. From germline, CDR1 is SGDLS and CDR2 YYNGEE. CDR3 protein: CASSVEPSGSKDEQYF. Here the CDR3 DNA reads TGTGCCAGCAGCGTAGAACCTAGCGGGAGTAAAGACGAGCAGTACTTC.

This clone was counted a single time. V and J are TRBV27 and TRBJ2-3, with 8 nucleotides matching TRBD2. The CDR3 contains 17 residues. In germline, CDR1 is MNHEY, CDR2 SMNVEV (reference sequence). The V segment lost 5 bases and the J segment 0 bases; nucleotides outside the gene matches: 10. The CDR3 DNA reads TGTGCCAGCAGTCCGCAAATAGCGGGACCTAGCACAGATACGCAGTATTTT. As protein: CASSPQIAGPSTDTQYF.

The rearrangement joins TRBV9 to TRBJ2-1; 11 nucleotides agree with TRBD2. Trimming took 3 bases from V and 7 from J; bases not matched to a gene: 3. Germline V gene sequence: CDR1 SGDLS, CDR2 YYNGEE. The CDR3 consists of 14 residues. The CDR3 DNA sequence: TGTGCCAGCAGCGAGACTAGCGGGATGAATGAGCAGTTCTTC. Amino acids: CASSETSGMNEQFF.

The chain combines TRBV28 with TRBJ1-4; D may be TRBD1 (5 bases). V was pared by 7 bases and J by 7 bases, with 7 bases between. CDR3 size: 11 residues. The germline V gene encodes CDR1 MDHEN and CDR2 SYDVKM. The CDR3 reads CASIGAEKLFF. The DNA of the CDR3 is TGTGCCAGCATTGGGGCTGAAAAACTGTTTTTT. Filled out from reference TRBV28 and TRBJ1-4, the complete variable domain reads DVKVTQSSRYLVKRTGEKVFLECVQDMDHENMFWYRQDPGLGLRLIYFSYDVKMKEKGDIPEGYSVSREKKERFSLILESASTNQTSMYLCASIGAEKLFFGSGTQLSVL.

The DNA for the CDR3 is TGTGCCACCGCGGGAAATCCCCGAGAGACCCAGTACTTC. Translated: CATAGNPRETQYF. The V gene is TRBV6-5, the J gene TRBJ2-5; the D gene is possibly TRBD2 (6 bases). There are 13 residues in the CDR3. V shed 10 bases and J shed 4 bases, with 16 bases lying between them. Germline values: CDR1 MNHEY, CDR2 SVGAGI.

In DNA, the CDR3 is TGTGCCAGCAGTCGGACTAGCGGAATCTACGAGCAGTACTTC. The encoded protein is CASSRTSGIYEQYF. The chain uses TRBV28 and TRBJ2-7, with 10 bases that match TRBD2. V shed 5 bases, J shed 3 bases, and the junction held 4 bases outside the gene matches. Germline assignment: CDR1 MDHEN and CDR2 SYDVKM. The CDR3 totals 14 residues. Supplemented by reference TRBV28 and TRBJ2-7, the full variable domain reads DVKVTQSSRYLVKRTGEKVFLECVQDMDHENMFWYRQDPGLGLRLIYFSYDVKMKEKGDIPEGYSVSREKKERFSLILESASTNQTSMYLCASSRTSGIYEQYFGPGTRLTVT.

The V and J genes are TRBV9 and TRBJ2-1, with 8 bases fitting TRBD2. Germline assignment: CDR1 SGDLS and CDR2 YYNGEE. Germline trimming cut 3 bases from V and 9 bases from J; bases unmatched to any gene: 8. This CDR3 has 14 residues. The CDR3 loop reads CASSARTRGGEQFF. For the CDR3, the DNA is TGTGCCAGCAGCGCTCGGACCCGGGGGGGTGAGCAGTTCTTC. The full variable domain, completed using reference TRBV9 and TRBJ2-1, is DSGVTQTPKHLITATGQRVTLRCSPRSGDLSVYWYQQSLDQGLQFLIQYYNGEERAKGNILERFSAQQFPDLHSELNLSSLELGDSALYFCASSARTRGGEQFFGPGTRLTVL.